This T cell receptor beta chain was documented in a study of blood T cells in healthy people across ages. This clonotype was found once. CDR1 and CDR2 (germline): SGDLS, YYNGEE. The CDR3 length is 14 residues. V lost 2 bases and J 1 base, leaving 9 bases between the germline ends. Then a second PCR, running roughly 7 to 11 cycles, was carried out with a sample-barcoded 5' primer and a J-beta primer mix. From the 5' RACE reads, TCRdb called clonotypes with MiXCR, one entry per CDR3 protein. Found here are over a million distinct CDR3 sequences, approximately 38% of them singletons; the top ten hold 7.9%.

The sample consisted of blood. The clonotype originates from a woman aged 18-29 years in good health. The chain is built from TRBV9 and TRBJ1-1, with D possibly matching TRBD1 (5 bases). CDR3 sequence: CASSVEGWNTEAFF. In nucleotides, the CDR3 is TGTGCCAGCAGCGTTGAGGGGTGGAACACTGAAGCTTTCTTT.